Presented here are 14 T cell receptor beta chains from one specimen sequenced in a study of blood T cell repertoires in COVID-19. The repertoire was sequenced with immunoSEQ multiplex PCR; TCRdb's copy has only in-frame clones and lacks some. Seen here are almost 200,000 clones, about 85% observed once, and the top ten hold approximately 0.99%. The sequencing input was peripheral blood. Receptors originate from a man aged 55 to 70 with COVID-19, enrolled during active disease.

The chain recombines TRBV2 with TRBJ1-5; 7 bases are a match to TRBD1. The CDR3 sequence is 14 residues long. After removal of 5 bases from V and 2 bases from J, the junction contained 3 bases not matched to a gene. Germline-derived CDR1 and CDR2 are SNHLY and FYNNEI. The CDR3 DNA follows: TGTGCCAGCAGTTGGCAGGGGGGCAATCAGCCCCAGCATTTT. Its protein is CASSWQGGNQPQHF.

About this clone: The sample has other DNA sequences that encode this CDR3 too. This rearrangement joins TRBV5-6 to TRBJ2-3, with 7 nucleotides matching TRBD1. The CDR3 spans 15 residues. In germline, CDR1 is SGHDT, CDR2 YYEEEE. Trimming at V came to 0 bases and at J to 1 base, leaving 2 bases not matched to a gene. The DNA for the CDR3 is TGTGCCAGCAGCTTGGGGGACAGCCGCACAGATACGCAGTATTTT. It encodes CASSLGDSRTDTQYF.

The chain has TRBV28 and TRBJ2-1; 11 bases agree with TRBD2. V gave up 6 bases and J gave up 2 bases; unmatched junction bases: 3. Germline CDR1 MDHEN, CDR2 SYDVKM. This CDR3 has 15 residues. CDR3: CASSLAGGPYNEQFF. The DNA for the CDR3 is TGTGCCAGCAGCCTAGCGGGAGGCCCCTACAATGAGCAGTTCTTC.

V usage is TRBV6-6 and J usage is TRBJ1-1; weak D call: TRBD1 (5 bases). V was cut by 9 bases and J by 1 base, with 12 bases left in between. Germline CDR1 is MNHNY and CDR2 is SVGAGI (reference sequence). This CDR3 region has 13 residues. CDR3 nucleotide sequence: TGTGCCAGTAACCATGGGGCGAACACTGAAGCTTTCTTT. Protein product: CASNHGANTEAFF.

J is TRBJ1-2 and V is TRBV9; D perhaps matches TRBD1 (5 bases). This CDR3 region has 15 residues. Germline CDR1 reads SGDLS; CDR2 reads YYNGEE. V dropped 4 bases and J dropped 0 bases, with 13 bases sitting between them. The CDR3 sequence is CASSPRQTTNYGYTF. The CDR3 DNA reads TGTGCCAGCAGCCCGCGACAGACAACTAACTATGGCTACACCTTC. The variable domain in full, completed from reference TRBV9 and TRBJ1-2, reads DSGVTQTPKHLITATGQRVTLRCSPRSGDLSVYWYQQSLDQGLQFLIQYYNGEERAKGNILERFSAQQFPDLHSELNLSSLELGDSALYFCASSPRQTTNYGYTFGSGTRLTVV.

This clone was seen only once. CDR3 DNA sequence: TGTGCCAGCAGCCCCCCGGGGGCCAAAAACATTCAGTACTTC. It encodes CASSPPGAKNIQYF. The chain employs TRBV7-2 and TRBJ2-4; the D gene is possibly TRBD2 (5 bases). This CDR3 contains 14 residues. V was shortened by 5 bases and J by 1 base, with 9 bases between the two germline ends. CDR1 SGHTA and CDR2 FQGNSA come from the germline V gene.

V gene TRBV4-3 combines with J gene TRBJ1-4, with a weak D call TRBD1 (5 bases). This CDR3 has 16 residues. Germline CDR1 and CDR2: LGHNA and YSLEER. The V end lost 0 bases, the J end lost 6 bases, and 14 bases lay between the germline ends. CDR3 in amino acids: CASSQDRGGTYEKLFF. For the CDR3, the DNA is TGCGCCAGCAGCCAAGATCGGGGGGGTACTTATGAAAAACTGTTTTTT.

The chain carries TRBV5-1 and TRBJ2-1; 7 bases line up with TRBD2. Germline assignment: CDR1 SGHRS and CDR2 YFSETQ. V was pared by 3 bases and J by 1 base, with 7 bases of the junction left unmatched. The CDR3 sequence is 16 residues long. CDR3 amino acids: CASSSSGGGSYNEQFF. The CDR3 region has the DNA TGCGCCAGCAGCTCTAGCGGTGGAGGTTCCTACAATGAGCAGTTCTTC.

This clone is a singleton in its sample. CDR3 sequence: CASSWTGVTEAFF. Here the CDR3 DNA reads TGTGCCAGCAGCTGGACAGGGGTTACTGAAGCTTTCTTT. The chain joins TRBV12-3 or TRBV12-4 to TRBJ1-1; 9 bases align to TRBD1. J was trimmed by 5 bases and V by 6 bases; bases with no gene match: 4. This CDR3 comprises 13 residues.

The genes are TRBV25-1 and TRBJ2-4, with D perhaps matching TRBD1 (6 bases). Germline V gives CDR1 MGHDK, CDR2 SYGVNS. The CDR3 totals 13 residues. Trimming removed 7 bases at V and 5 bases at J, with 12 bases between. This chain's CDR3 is CASTGAGENIQYF. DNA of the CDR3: TGTGCCAGCACTGGAGCAGGGGAAAACATTCAGTACTTC.

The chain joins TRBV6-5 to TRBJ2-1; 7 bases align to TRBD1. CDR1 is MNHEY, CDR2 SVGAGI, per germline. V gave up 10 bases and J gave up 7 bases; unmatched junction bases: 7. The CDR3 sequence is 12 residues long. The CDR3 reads CAIRQGRNEQFF. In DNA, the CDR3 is TGTGCCATCCGACAGGGCAGGAATGAGCAGTTCTTC.

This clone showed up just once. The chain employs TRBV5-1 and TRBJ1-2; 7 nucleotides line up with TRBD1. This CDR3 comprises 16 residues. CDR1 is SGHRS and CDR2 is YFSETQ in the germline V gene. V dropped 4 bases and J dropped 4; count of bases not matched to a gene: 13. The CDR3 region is CASSRGQQFKGYGYTF. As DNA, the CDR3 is TGCGCCAGCAGCAGGGGACAGCAATTCAAGGGCTATGGCTACACCTTC.

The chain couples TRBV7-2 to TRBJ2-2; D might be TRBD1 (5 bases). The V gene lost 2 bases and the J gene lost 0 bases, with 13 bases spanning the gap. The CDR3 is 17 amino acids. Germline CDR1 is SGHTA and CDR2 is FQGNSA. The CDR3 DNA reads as TGTGCCAGCAGCTTACCCAAAGACAGCCCGAACACCGGGGAGCTGTTTTTT. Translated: CASSLPKDSPNTGELFF. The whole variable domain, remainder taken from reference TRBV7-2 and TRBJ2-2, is GAGVSQSPSNKVTEKGKDVELRCDPISGHTALYWYRQSLGQGLEFLIYFQGNSAPDKSGLPSDRFSAERTGGSVSTLTIQRTQQEDSAVYLCASSLPKDSPNTGELFFGEGSRLTVL.

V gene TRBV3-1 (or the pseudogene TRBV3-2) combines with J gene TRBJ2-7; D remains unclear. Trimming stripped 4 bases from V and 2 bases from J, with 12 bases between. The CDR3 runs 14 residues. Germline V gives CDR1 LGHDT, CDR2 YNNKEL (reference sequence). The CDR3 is CASSPPGRPYEQYF. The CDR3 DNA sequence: TGTGCCAGCAGCCCCCCCGGCAGGCCCTACGAGCAGTACTTC.